This is a list of T cell receptor beta chains from one sample in a study of blood T cell repertoires in COVID-19. Clones were sequenced by immunoSEQ multiplex PCR, and TCRdb holds only the in-frame ones, with some missing. Among roughly 150,000 clones listed, around four fifths were seen once. The sample consisted of PBMCs or T cells enriched from blood (not recorded which). The receptor source for this set is a man between 65 and 85 years old who had been exposed to COVID-19. Each CDR3 is given with its conserved first and last residue. Fields, in order: V gene, clone size, J gene, D gene, CDR3 protein, CDR3 DNA. D genes are given only for firm matches. Expanded clones are given a class, and other clones once, few, many or no size at all.

V: TRBV12-3/TRBV12-4
size: .
J: TRBJ2-7
D: .
CDR3: CASSLGLGEQYF
DNA: TGTGCCAGCAGTTTAGGTCTCGGCGAGCAGTACTTC

V: TRBV28
size: .
J: TRBJ2-3
D: .
CDR3: CASRADWPSTDTQYF
DNA: TGTGCCAGCCGAGCTGACTGGCCTAGCACAGATACGCAGTATTTT

V: TRBV11-2
size: .
J: TRBJ2-5
D: .
CDR3: CASSFNSQGRTQYF
DNA: TGTGCCAGCAGCTTCAACTCCCAGGGTCGGACCCAGTACTTC

V: TRBV6-5
size: .
J: TRBJ2-7
D: TRBD1
CDR3: CASNRGPSTYEQYF
DNA: TGTGCCAGTAACAGGGGGCCCAGTACCTACGAGCAGTACTTC

V: TRBV9
size: .
J: TRBJ1-2
D: TRBD1
CDR3: CASTPGTAYGYTF
DNA: TGTGCCAGCACCCCTGGGACAGCTTATGGCTACACCTTC

V: TRBV7-2
size: once
J: TRBJ1-5
D: TRBD1
CDR3: CASRPDRGSQPQHF
DNA: TGTGCCAGCAGACCAGACAGGGGCTCCCAGCCCCAGCATTTT

V: TRBV27
size: .
J: TRBJ1-5
D: .
CDR3: CASRVLGRGNQPQHF
DNA: TGTGCCAGCAGAGTCTTGGGGCGAGGAAATCAGCCCCAGCATTTT

V: TRBV5-1
size: .
J: TRBJ1-4
D: .
CDR3: CASSLDVGAAEKLFF
DNA: TGCGCCAGCAGCTTGGATGTTGGGGCTGCAGAAAAACTGTTTTTT

V: TRBV7-2
size: .
J: TRBJ2-7
D: .
CDR3: CASSLAVASEHEQYF
DNA: TGTGCCAGCAGCTTAGCGGTGGCTAGCGAGCACGAGCAGTACTTC

V: TRBV29-1
size: .
J: TRBJ1-2
D: TRBD1
CDR3: CSVVTGGAGYYGYTF
DNA: TGCAGCGTTGTGACAGGGGGCGCAGGGTACTATGGCTACACCTTC

V: TRBV5-5
size: .
J: TRBJ1-2
D: .
CDR3: CASHHGDKPDYGYTF
DNA: TGTGCCAGCCACCACGGGGACAAGCCGGACTATGGCTACACCTTC

V: TRBV3-1/TRBV3-2
size: .
J: TRBJ2-3
D: .
CDR3: CASSQRELAGTDTQYF
DNA: TGTGCCAGCAGTCAGAGGGAACTAGCAGGCACAGATACGCAGTATTTT

V: TRBV6-5
size: .
J: TRBJ2-1
D: .
CDR3: CASSLEIGSYNEQFF
DNA: TGTGCCAGCAGCCTAGAAATTGGGTCCTACAATGAGCAGTTCTTC

V: TRBV18
size: .
J: TRBJ2-7
D: TRBD2
CDR3: CASSLGLAGTSYEQYF
DNA: TGTGCCAGCTCACTCGGACTAGCGGGAACCTCCTACGAGCAGTACTTC

V: TRBV3-1/TRBV3-2
size: .
J: TRBJ2-3
D: TRBD2
CDR3: CASSQEGAGGTDTQYF
DNA: TGTGCCAGCAGCCAAGAGGGGGCGGGAGGAACAGATACGCAGTATTTT

V: TRBV6-6
size: .
J: TRBJ1-4
D: TRBD1
CDR3: CASSWTGGNEKLFF
DNA: TGTGCCAGCAGTTGGACAGGGGGTAATGAAAAACTGTTTTTT

V: TRBV6-5
size: .
J: TRBJ2-5
D: TRBD1
CDR3: CASSKGQTHQETQYF
DNA: TGTGCCAGCAGCAAGGGACAGACCCACCAAGAGACCCAGTACTTC

V: TRBV4-1
size: .
J: TRBJ1-2
D: TRBD1
CDR3: CASSQDRIYGYTF
DNA: TGCGCCAGCAGCCAGGACAGGATTTATGGCTACACCTTC

V: TRBV28
size: .
J: TRBJ1-1
D: .
CDR3: CASSLTGRVRTEAFF
DNA: TGTGCCAGCAGTCTCACAGGGAGAGTACGGACTGAAGCTTTCTTT

V: TRBV7-2
size: .
J: TRBJ2-3
D: .
CDR3: CASGTSWGTDTQYF
DNA: TGTGCCAGCGGCACTAGCTGGGGCACAGATACGCAGTATTTT

V: TRBV19
size: .
J: TRBJ2-1
D: TRBD2
CDR3: CASTQANRLAGKEQFF
DNA: TGTGCCAGTACCCAAGCGAACAGACTAGCGGGGAAAGAGCAGTTCTTC

V: TRBV6-5
size: .
J: TRBJ1-1
D: .
CDR3: CASRQPGAGGVAFF
DNA: TGTGCCAGCAGACAACCAGGTGCGGGCGGAGTAGCTTTCTTT

V: TRBV29-1
size: .
J: TRBJ2-7
D: TRBD1
CDR3: CSAWGQGYYEQYF
DNA: TGCAGCGCCTGGGGACAGGGATACTACGAGCAGTACTTC

V: TRBV28
size: once
J: TRBJ1-3
D: TRBD1
CDR3: CASRTLVQGGGNTIYF
DNA: TGTGCCAGCAGGACTCTCGTACAGGGGGGTGGAAACACCATATATTTT

V: TRBV28
size: .
J: TRBJ1-6
D: .
CDR3: CASSFDRNSPLHF
DNA: TGTGCCAGCAGTTTCGACAGGAATTCACCCCTCCACTTT

V: TRBV5-1
size: once
J: TRBJ2-2
D: TRBD2
CDR3: CASSLYPGRGDAGELFF
DNA: TGCGCCAGCAGCTTGTACCCGGGCCGGGGGGACGCCGGGGAGCTGTTTTTT

V: TRBV25-1
size: once
J: TRBJ1-1
D: .
CDR3: CASSADGRTEAFF
DNA: TGTGCCAGCAGTGCAGATGGCAGGACTGAAGCTTTCTTT

V: TRBV18
size: .
J: TRBJ2-5
D: .
CDR3: CASSPITEGETQYF
DNA: TGTGCCAGCTCACCAATTACGGAGGGGGAGACCCAGTACTTC

V: TRBV5-1
size: .
J: TRBJ2-7
D: TRBD1
CDR3: CASSVGTGGYEQYF
DNA: TGCGCCAGCAGCGTGGGAACAGGGGGCTACGAGCAGTACTTC

V: TRBV7-9
size: .
J: TRBJ1-1
D: TRBD1
CDR3: CASTSPRGTGGNEAFF
DNA: TGTGCCAGCACCTCCCCCCGAGGGACAGGGGGAAATGAAGCTTTCTTT

V: TRBV5-1
size: .
J: TRBJ2-1
D: TRBD2
CDR3: CASSLVGVGRGEQFF
DNA: TGCGCCAGCAGCTTGGTAGGGGTGGGGAGGGGTGAGCAGTTCTTC

V: TRBV25-1
size: .
J: TRBJ2-5
D: TRBD1
CDR3: CASEDRGFGRQYF
DNA: TGTGCCAGCGAAGACAGGGGGTTTGGTCGGCAGTACTTC

V: TRBV2
size: .
J: TRBJ1-2
D: TRBD1
CDR3: CASTQQGPHYGYTF
DNA: TGTGCCAGCACCCAACAGGGGCCCCACTATGGCTACACCTTC